The entry that follows covers one T cell receptor (beta chain) sequence. Time point given: time of PML onset. The data were taken from a study of multiple sclerosis patients with progressive multifocal leukoencephalopathy. Sequencing was performed with immunoSEQ multiplex PCR; in TCRdb, only in-frame clones are kept and a portion is missing. The sample records more than 30,000 clones, 87% being singletons. Germline V gene lookup returns CDR1 GTSNPN and CDR2 SVGIG (reference sequence). With 2 bases clipped from V and 0 bases from J, the junction kept 1 base outside the gene matches. This CDR3 has 13 residues.

Sequencing used PBMCs, obtained from a patient treated with natalizumab. The TCR comes from a woman in her 40s with progressive multifocal leukoencephalopathy. J is TRBJ2-7 and V is TRBV30; 7 bases align to TRBD2. The CDR3 sequence: CAWSWGGSYEQYF. As DNA, the CDR3 is TGTGCCTGGAGTTGGGGGGGCTCCTACGAGCAGTACTTC.